Listed below are T cell receptor beta chains from one sample, sequenced in a study of T cells after yellow fever vaccination. One entry per CDR3 protein results from TCRdb running MiXCR on the 5' RACE reads. The table shows some 300,000 distinct CDR3 sequences, with 8.1% occurring only once. The source material was PBMCs, sampled about 41 days after the first yellow fever vaccination. Receptors were obtained from a man between 18 and 35 years old who received the YFV17D yellow fever vaccine. The CDR3 runs from the conserved cysteine through the conserved F or W. The order of the fields is V gene, CDR3 length, J gene, D gene, clone size, CDR3 protein, CDR3 DNA. The D gene is left open where the match is weak. Clone size is shown for a subset of rows, as once, few, many or a class of expanded clone.

>TRBV5-1|15|TRBJ2-1|NA|few
CASSSSLSSYNEQFF
TGCGCCAGCAGCTCGAGTTTAAGCTCCTACAATGAGCAGTTCTTC
>TRBV7-8|16|TRBJ2-1|TRBD2|NA
CASSFRTSGVYNEQFF
TGTGCCAGCAGCTTCCGGACTAGCGGGGTCTACAATGAGCAGTTCTTC
>TRBV5-4|15|TRBJ1-1|TRBD1|few
CASSLGQGADTEAFF
TGTGCCAGCAGCTTGGGGCAGGGGGCGGACACTGAAGCTTTCTTT
>TRBV5-6|13|TRBJ1-1|NA|few
CASSPLQGTGAFF
TGTGCCAGCAGCCCGTTGCAGGGAACAGGGGCTTTCTTT
>TRBV5-1|14|TRBJ1-1|NA|NA
CASSQTAMNTEAFF
TGCGCCAGCAGCCAGACAGCTATGAACACTGAAGCTTTCTTT
>TRBV7-3|17|TRBJ2-7|TRBD1|many
CASSLIGGGQGTYEQYF
TGTGCCAGCAGCTTAATTGGCGGTGGACAGGGTACCTACGAGCAGTACTTC
>TRBV6-1|15|TRBJ2-5|TRBD1|few
CASSRDSRFVRTQYF
TGTGCCAGCAGTAGGGACAGCCGGTTTGTGAGGACCCAGTACTTC
>TRBV5-1|13|TRBJ1-1|TRBD1|many
CASSSQGFTEAFF
TGCGCCAGCAGCTCACAGGGGTTCACTGAAGCTTTCTTT
>TRBV5-5|15|TRBJ2-1|TRBD2|few
CASSLASGVYNEQFF
TGTGCCAGCAGCTTGGCTAGCGGGGTCTACAATGAGCAGTTCTTC
>TRBV7-9|12|TRBJ2-1|NA|few
CASSPGSNEQFF
TGTGCCAGCAGCCCGGGGTCGAATGAGCAGTTCTTC